Below are 19 T cell receptor beta chains sequenced from a single sample in a study of control samples from healthy donors and cancer patients. Method: immunoSEQ multiplex PCR; TCRdb's copy keeps in-frame clones and lacks some. This table has roughly 160,000 clones, 85% to 90% appearing once. The specimen sequenced was blood. Source of these receptors: a woman aged 25 to 39 in good health.

The chain links TRBV5-6 to TRBJ2-7, with 8 bases identical to TRBD1. In germline, CDR1 is SGHDT, CDR2 YYEEEE. The CDR3 sequence is 18 residues long. V shed 3 bases, J shed 4 bases, and the junction held 18 bases outside the gene matches. CDR3 in DNA: TGTGCCAGCAGCTCTCGTTTCCTTGGGGGCCAGGGGGCGTACGAGCAGTACGTC. Translation: CASSSRFLGGQGAYEQYV.

This chain uses TRBV4-2 with TRBJ2-7; 8 positions agree with TRBD1. V gave up 4 bases and J gave up 0 bases; unmatched junction bases: 8. Germline V gene data show CDR1 as LGHNA and CDR2 as YNFKEQ. The length of the CDR3 is 16 residues. The CDR3 region is CASSPPQGASSYEQYF. CDR3 in DNA: TGTGCCAGCAGCCCACCCCAGGGGGCTTCCTCCTACGAGCAGTACTTC.

The rearrangement uses TRBV5-1 and TRBJ2-3, with TRBD2 matching over 8 bases. Germline V gives CDR1 SGHRS, CDR2 YFSETQ. The length of the CDR3 is 15 residues. V trimming: 4 bases; J trimming: 2 bases; junction bases outside the gene matches: 6. The CDR3: CASSAFGGDTDTQYF. The DNA for the CDR3 is TGCGCCAGCAGCGCCTTCGGGGGGGACACAGATACGCAGTATTTT.

The V gene is TRBV19, the J gene TRBJ2-2, with TRBD2 matching 9 bases. Germline V gene lookup returns CDR1 LNHDA and CDR2 SQIVND (reference sequence). CDR3 length equals 17 residues. With 6 bases clipped from V and 7 bases from J, the junction kept 15 bases outside the gene matches. Written as DNA, the CDR3 is TGTGCCAGTAGCCCTCCCGGCGGGGGGGCGTATGGCGGGGAGCTGTTTTTT. It encodes CASSPPGGGAYGGELFF.

The gene calls are TRBV7-9 and TRBJ2-3, with D unclear. Trimming cost V 1 base and J 1 base, with 12 bases left between them. Germline lookup yields CDR1 SEHNR and CDR2 FQNEAQ (reference sequence). This CDR3 contains 16 residues. CDR3 bases: TGTGCCAGCAGCTTAGTTTTAAGCGCTGGCACAGATACGCAGTATTTT. Protein: CASSLVLSAGTDTQYF.

The V gene is TRBV6-4, the J gene TRBJ2-2; 7 bases map to TRBD1. The V gene's germline CDR1 is MRHNA and CDR2 SNTAGT. The CDR3 contains 17 residues. The J segment lost 6 bases and the V segment lost 0 bases, leaving 10 bases of the junction unmatched. The CDR3, as DNA: TGTGCCAGCAGTGACTCTTTAGTTGGCCAGGGGGCCGGGGAGCTGTTTTTT. Protein: CASSDSLVGQGAGELFF.

The rearrangement joins TRBV4-1 to TRBJ1-3, with 7 nucleotides matching TRBD1. The length of the CDR3 is 16 residues. J gave up 4 bases and V 1 base, and 7 bases lay outside the gene matches. The germline V gene has CDR1 MGHRA and CDR2 YSYEKL. CDR3 nucleotides: TGCGCCAGCAGCCAAGTACCGACAGGGCACGGAAACACCATATATTTT. This codes for CASSQVPTGHGNTIYF.

This clone came up once. The V and J genes are TRBV7-9 and TRBJ1-5; D is unclear. The V gene's germline CDR1 is SEHNR and CDR2 FQNEAQ (reference sequence). The CDR3 consists of 15 residues. V was clipped by 1 base and J by 0 bases, with 7 bases between them. In DNA, the CDR3 is TGTGCCAGCAGCTTAGGCGAGTATAGCAATCAGCCCCAGCATTTT. Its protein product is CASSLGEYSNQPQHF.

As concerns this clone: The sample has other DNA sequences that encode this CDR3 too. The V gene is TRBV20-1, the J gene TRBJ2-7; D gene uncertain. The CDR3 is made up of 10 amino acids. Trimming cost V 3 bases and J 4 bases, with 4 bases left between them. Germline CDR1 DFQATT, CDR2 SNEGSKA (reference sequence). The CDR3 DNA is TGCAGTGCTAGCCTTTACGAGCAGTACTTC. Translating gives CSASLYEQYF.

The V call is TRBV2, the J call TRBJ1-2, with unresolved D. V shed 0 bases and J shed 0 bases, with 11 bases lying between them. CDR1 and CDR2 from the germline V gene are SNHLY and FYNNEI. There are 16 residues in the CDR3. The CDR3 here is CASSEARYPTNYGYTF. The CDR3 bases are TGTGCCAGCAGTGAAGCGCGTTATCCGACTAACTATGGCTACACCTTC.

This chain joins TRBV7-9 and TRBJ1-1; unclear D gene. The CDR3 is 11 amino acids. The V end lost 2 bases, the J end lost 8 bases, and 6 bases lay between the germline ends. Germline V lookup: CDR1 SEHNR, CDR2 FQNEAQ (reference sequence). CDR3 bases: TGTGCCAGCAGCTTAACGCCCGAAGCTTTCTTT. Amino acids: CASSLTPEAFF.

The chain carries TRBV11-2 and TRBJ2-5; unclear D gene. The germline V and J ends were trimmed by 1 base and 2 bases, with 11 bases remaining between them. From germline, CDR1 is SGHAT and CDR2 FQNNGV. The CDR3 is 15 residues long. CDR3 DNA: TGTGCCAGCAGCTTAGGTTGGGCAGAGCAAGAGACCCAGTACTTC. Encoded protein: CASSLGWAEQETQYF.

Concerning this clone: This same CDR3 is encoded by further DNA sequences in the sample. CDR3 nucleotide sequence: TGCGCCAGCAGCTTGGAGGGGGGGGGCCCTGAAGCTTTCTTT. Protein: CASSLEGGGPEAFF. The gene calls are TRBV5-1 and TRBJ1-1; the D gene is possibly TRBD1 (6 bases). CDR1 and CDR2 (germline): SGHRS, YFSETQ. The CDR3 totals 14 residues. Trimming took 0 bases from V and 6 from J, leaving 12 bases between them.

This clone occurred a few times. This chain joins TRBV19 and TRBJ1-3, with D hard to call. CDR3 length equals 16 residues. Deletions cut 7 bases from V and 0 bases from J, with 16 bases between. The germline V gene encodes CDR1 LNHDA and CDR2 SQIVND (reference sequence). The CDR3 is CASTASGSSSGNTIYF. CDR3 nucleotides: TGTGCCAGTACCGCATCAGGTTCCAGCTCTGGAAACACCATATATTTT.

The chain has TRBV19 and TRBJ2-3; TRBD2 is a possible D gene (6 bases). Trimming took 3 bases from V and 2 from J, leaving 9 bases between them. The CDR3 runs 14 residues. CDR1 and CDR2 from the germline V gene are LNHDA and SQIVND (reference sequence). CDR3 coding DNA: TGTGCCAGTAGTATGGGGGGATACACAGATACGCAGTATTTT. Translating it yields CASSMGGYTDTQYF.

The chain links TRBV18 to TRBJ1-2; TRBD1 aligns across 9 bases. V trimming: 6 bases; J trimming: 6 bases; junction bases outside the gene matches: 26. Germline CDR1 and CDR2: KGHSH and LQKENI. The CDR3 extends over 20 amino acids. This CDR3 reads CASSLSSPRDRVSFRDGYTF. The DNA for the CDR3 is TGTGCCAGCTCGCTCTCAAGCCCCCGGGACAGGGTGTCCTTCAGGGATGGCTACACCTTC.

The chain recombines TRBV5-1 with TRBJ2-1, with TRBD1 identical over 7 bases. CDR3 length: 18 amino acids. Germline lookup yields CDR1 SGHRS and CDR2 YFSETQ. V dropped 3 bases and J dropped 6; count of bases not matched to a gene: 18. CDR3 coding DNA: TGCGCCAGCAGCTATATGGGACAGAGACATTGGCTAGCCAATGAGCAGTTCTTC. Amino acid sequence: CASSYMGQRHWLANEQFF.

The chain combines TRBV6-1 with TRBJ2-2; weak D call: TRBD1 (6 bases). The germline gives CDR1 MNHNS, CDR2 SASEGT. CDR3 length: 13 amino acids. The V gene lost 9 bases and the J gene lost 4 bases, with 12 bases spanning the gap. The CDR3 region is CASHQGSTGELFF. In nucleotides, the CDR3 is TGTGCCAGTCATCAGGGGAGCACCGGGGAGCTGTTTTTT.

Of note for this clone: The DNA is left out, because the CDR3 cannot be placed on it with certainty; the CDR3 is given as TCRdb lists it. The rearrangement joins TRBV21-1 to TRBJ1-3. TRBV21-1 is a known pseudogene. Ends included, the CDR3 has 17 residues. CDR3 loop: CASSKGPKVGSGNTIYF.